This T cell receptor (beta chain) is from a study of T-cell reconstitution after alpha-beta-depleted transplantation in children. Overall study results and limits: As was reported, about two months after transplant, alpha-beta T cells came from several hundred expanded graft clones.

Ten or more counts support this clonotype. The antigen is not known. Preparation of the TCRbeta library was carried out with unique molecular identifiers. TCRdb fed the PCR reads into MiXCR, producing one record per CDR3 protein. Of 150,000 to 250,000 distinct CDR3 sequences detected, about 6% appear once; the ten largest clones hold 4.5%. Sequenced material: PBMCs, taken before TCRalphabeta/CD19-depleted stem cell transplant. This receptor was identified in a girl less than two years old with combined immunodeficiency, due to receive a stem cell transplant.

CDR3 DNA sequence: TGTGCCAGCAGTTCTAGCTTCTCCTACAATGAGCAGTTCTTC. It translates to CASSSSFSYNEQFF. The chain has TRBV12-3 or TRBV12-4 and TRBJ2-1, with D possibly TRBD2 on 5 matching bases. CDR3 length: 14 amino acids. Trimming took off 4 bases at V and 0 bases at J, with 7 bases between the two ends.